The sequence of this TCR beta chain was determined in a study of T-cell reconstitution after alpha-beta-depleted transplantation in children (dated by TCRdb to 2015 to 2016). Regarding the research as a whole: The study quantitatively tracked T-cell immune reconstitution after TCRalphabeta/CD19-depleted allogeneic hematopoietic cell transplantation in children using TCR repertoire profiling.

General conclusions and limits of the study: About two months after transplant, the apparently early recovery of alphabetaT-cell counts reportedly depended on just several hundred clones that had expanded rapidly and came from non-depleted graft cells. In some patients, the high TCRbeta diversity seen at day 60 was put down to recipient T cells and intrathymic progenitors that had survived conditioning. Over subsequent months, a decline in hyperexpanded clone frequencies was noted, and after one year, T-cell counts and TCRbeta diversity were mostly ascribed to newly produced T cells.

In light of the paper, this sample's treatment or condition label describes: allogeneic hematopoietic cell transplantation with graft depleted of TCRalphabeta T cells and CD19 B cells. The children who served as transplant recipients had been given grafts of TCRalphabeta/CD19-depleted allogeneic hematopoietic cells. Libraries were constructed by PCR. These reads were obtained on an Illumina HiSeq 2500. TCR libraries were prepared with molecular barcoding, using unique molecular identifiers to normalize TCRbeta repertoire quantification. Starting from the raw public reads, TCRdb applied fastp trimming at Q25, assembled clones with MiXCR and retained in-frame beta chains. Identical CDR3 protein sequences are pooled into one entry, listed with their most common genes and DNA. The sample records about 440,000 distinct CDR3 sequences, around two fifths of which are singletons. Jointly, the top ten make up around a quarter of the sample.

This clonotype was seen a handful of times. What antigen it recognizes has not been identified. One base away there is no much larger clone; base qualities are not given. This sample comprised PBMCs, obtained before TCRalphabeta/CD19-depleted stem cell transplant. The receptor was derived from a girl aged 2 to 10 with aplastic anemia, due to receive a stem cell transplant.

At the DNA level, the sequence is TGCAGTGCTAGGGCGTTTGGGCGGGAGGGGCACAATGAGCAGTTCTTC. Translated, it gives CSARAFGREGHNEQFF. The chain is assembled from TRBV20-1 and TRBJ2-1, with 9 junctional bases fitting TRBD2. V has 3 bases trimmed and J has 5 bases trimmed; junction bases matching no gene number 11. The CDR3, cysteine through phenylalanine, is 16 amino acids long. This entry keeps only the CDR3 DNA: 48 bases, framed from base 1. The germline V gene (reference sequence) supplies CDR1 DFQATT and CDR2 SNEGSKA.